The sequence of this TCR beta chain was determined in a study of T cell repertoires in cytomegalovirus infection. Study findings and constraints: HLA-C-restricted TCR beta clonotypes specific for CMV led the ex vivo response.

Via MiXCR, TCRdb re-called the reads, giving one row per CDR3 protein. This table has under 500,000 distinct CDR3 sequences, under 45% appearing once. Deletions cut 5 bases from V and 1 base from J, with 7 bases between. CDR3 size: 13 residues. Per the germline V gene, CDR1 is SEHNR and CDR2 is FQNEAQ (reference sequence). This clonotype was counted between two and nine times. Its specificity is not known. This rearrangement joins TRBV7-9 to TRBJ2-3; no firm D call. This clonotype was sampled from a human donor in good health (CMV status not recorded). Some clones in this sample may be carry-over from other donors' samples. Here the sequenced sample was cultured PBMCs, taken from culture after CMV antigen stimulation. The CDR3 DNA is TGTGCCAGCAGCACCGATGGCACAGATACGCAGTATTTT. It encodes CASSTDGTDTQYF.